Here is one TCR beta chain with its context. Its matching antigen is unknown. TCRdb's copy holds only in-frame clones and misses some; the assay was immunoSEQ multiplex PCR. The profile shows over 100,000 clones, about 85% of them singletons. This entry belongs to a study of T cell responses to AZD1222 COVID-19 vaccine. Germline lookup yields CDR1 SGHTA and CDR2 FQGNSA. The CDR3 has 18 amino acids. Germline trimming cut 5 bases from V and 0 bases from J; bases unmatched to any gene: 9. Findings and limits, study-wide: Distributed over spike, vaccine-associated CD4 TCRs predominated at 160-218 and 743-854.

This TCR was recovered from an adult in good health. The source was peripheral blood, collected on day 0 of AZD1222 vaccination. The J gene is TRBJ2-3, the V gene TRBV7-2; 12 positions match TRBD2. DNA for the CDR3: TGTGCCAGCAGCACCTGGACTAGCGGGACCCCTAGCACAGATACGCAGTATTTT. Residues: CASSTWTSGTPSTDTQYF. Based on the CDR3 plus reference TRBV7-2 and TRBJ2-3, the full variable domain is GAGVSQSPSNKVTEKGKDVELRCDPISGHTALYWYRQSLGQGLEFLIYFQGNSAPDKSGLPSDRFSAERTGGSVSTLTIQRTQQEDSAVYLCASSTWTSGTPSTDTQYFGPGTRLTVL.